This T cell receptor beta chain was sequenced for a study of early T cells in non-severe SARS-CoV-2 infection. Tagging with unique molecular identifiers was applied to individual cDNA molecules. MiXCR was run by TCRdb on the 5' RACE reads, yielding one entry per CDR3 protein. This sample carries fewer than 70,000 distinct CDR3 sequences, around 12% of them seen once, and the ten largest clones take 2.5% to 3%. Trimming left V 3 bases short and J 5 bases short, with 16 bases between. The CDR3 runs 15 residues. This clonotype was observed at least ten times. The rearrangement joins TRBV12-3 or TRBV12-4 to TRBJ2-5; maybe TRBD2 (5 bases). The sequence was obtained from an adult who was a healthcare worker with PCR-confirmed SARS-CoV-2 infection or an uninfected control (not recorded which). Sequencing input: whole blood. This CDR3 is CASSFASGRGETQYF. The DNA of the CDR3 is TGTGCCAGCAGTTTTGCCTCAGGACGAGGGGAGACCCAGTACTTC.